This T cell receptor beta chain is from a study of cytomegalovirus exposure and HLA in healthy donors. Germline loops: CDR1 MNHEY, CDR2 SMNVEV (reference sequence). The CDR3 extends over 15 amino acids. Trimming took 7 bases from V and 7 from J, leaving 17 bases between them. A multiplex PCR was run with 60 Vbeta primers and 13 Jbeta primers. The data were produced by immunoSEQ multiplex PCR, yet TCRdb's version contains in-frame clones alone and is incomplete. Of about 90,000 clones in the sample, approximately 79% were seen once. The source of this sequence is a man in his thirties or forties in good health and CMV-seronegative. This chain uses TRBV27 with TRBJ1-6; D not resolved. The sequencing sample was made of PBMCs. As DNA, the CDR3 is TGTGCCAGCACTTTCGGGAGCGGAGGGAATTCACCCCTCCACTTT. Protein: CASTFGSGGNSPLHF.